The 26 T cell receptor beta chains presented below share a single source sample, sequenced in a study of CD8 T cells in ankylosing spondylitis. A single record per CDR3 protein comes from TCRdb applying MiXCR to the 5' RACE reads. There are more than 400,000 distinct CDR3 sequences in the sample; about 5.4% occur only once, and roughly 3.5% lies in the top ten. Which antigens these TCRs recognize remains unknown. Study-wide results and limits: A motif of 7 to 9 highly homologous TCR beta variants was seen as apparently characteristic of ankylosing spondylitis blood.

The sample consisted of blood, either unsorted or a sorted T cell fraction (not recorded which). These receptors were taken from a male donor with ankylosing spondylitis.

This clonotype has at least ten counts. The chain joins TRBV20-1 to TRBJ2-7; D possibly corresponds to TRBD2 (5 bases). This CDR3 is built from 11 residues. CDR1 is DFQATT and CDR2 is SNEGSKA in the germline V gene (reference sequence). Trimming stripped 6 bases from V and 9 bases from J, with 15 bases between. The CDR3 reads CSAVHPGLQYF. In nucleotides, the CDR3 is TGCAGTGCCGTACACCCAGGACTGCAGTACTTC.

This clonotype was counted ten times or more. This chain uses TRBV7-6 with TRBJ2-7; tentative D call: TRBD1 (6 bases). The CDR3 contains 16 residues. In germline, CDR1 is SGHVS, CDR2 FNYEAQ. The ends were cut back, 4 bases at V and 2 bases at J, with 18 bases in the middle. The DNA of the CDR3 is TGTGCCAGCAGCTCGCAGGGGTTAGATTGGACCTACGAGCAGTACTTC. This codes for CASSSQGLDWTYEQYF. The variable domain in full, with the rest retrieved from reference TRBV7-6 and TRBJ2-7, is GAGVSQSPRYKVTKRGQDVALRCDPISGHVSLYWYRQALGQGPEFLTYFNYEAQQDKSGLPNDRFSAERPEGSISTLTIQRTEQRDSAMYRCASSSQGLDWTYEQYFGPGTRLTVT.

This clonotype appeared many times. V usage is TRBV7-2 and J usage is TRBJ2-5; 9 positions match TRBD2. Germline V gives CDR1 SGHTA, CDR2 FQGNSA. The CDR3 extends over 14 amino acids. The V segment lost 4 bases and the J segment 4 bases; nucleotides outside the gene matches: 4. This CDR3 is CASSSGLASETQYF. The CDR3 DNA follows: TGTGCCAGCAGCTCGGGACTAGCATCAGAGACCCAGTACTTC.

This clonotype was detected many times. The chain carries TRBV5-1 and TRBJ2-7; D not certain. V was trimmed by 6 bases and J by 0 bases, leaving 16 bases between them. The V gene's germline CDR1 is SGHRS and CDR2 YFSETQ. The CDR3 contains 15 residues. The CDR3 DNA reads as TGCGCCAGCAAACACCCGTCGGCAGCCTCCTACGAGCAGTACTTC. It codes for CASKHPSAASYEQYF.

In the case of this clonotype: A much bigger clone sits one base away, suggesting this may be a read error. This chain joins TRBV7-8 and TRBJ2-2; 11 nucleotides agree with TRBD1. The CDR3 extends over 14 amino acids. The germline V gene has CDR1 SGHVS and CDR2 FQNEAQ. CDR3 DNA sequence: TGTGCCAGCAGCTTGGACAGGGGGCCCGGGGGGCTGTTTTTT. It yields the protein CASSLDRGPGGLFF.

This clonotype was seen at least ten times. This chain uses TRBV18 with TRBJ2-5, with TRBD1 as a possible D gene (5 bases). The J call may be wrong; the DNA end is better matched by TRBJ2-3. Germline CDR1 is KGHSH and CDR2 is LQKENI. This CDR3 has 13 amino acids. The CDR3 DNA reads TGTGCCAGCAGCCCCCCCGGCAGGGAAACGCAGTATTTT. Residues: CASSPPGRETQYF.

This clonotype has a count of ten or more. This rearrangement joins TRBV11-1 to TRBJ1-1; TRBD1 is a possible D gene (5 bases). Germline loops: CDR1 SGHAT, CDR2 FQDESV (reference sequence). V lost 2 bases and J lost 6, with 28 bases in between. The CDR3 runs 19 residues. The CDR3 region is CASSLNTYADLGDVAEAFF. For the CDR3, the DNA is TGTGCCAGCAGCTTAAATACCTACGCCGATTTAGGGGATGTCGCTGAAGCTTTCTTT.

The chain couples TRBV20-1 to TRBJ2-5; D gene uncertain. Trimming shortened V by 4 bases and J by 2 bases, and 11 bases separated the two germline ends. CDR3 length: 13 residues. CDR1 and CDR2 (germline): DFQATT, SNEGSKA (reference sequence). The CDR3, as DNA: TGCAGTGCTAAATACGGGCCTCAAGAGACCCAGTACTTC. It translates to CSAKYGPQETQYF.

This clonotype was observed at least ten times. V gene TRBV7-9 combines with J gene TRBJ1-2; TRBD1 matches at 7 bases. The CDR3 length is 12 residues. V gave up 4 bases and J gave up 7 bases; unmatched junction bases: 3. In germline, CDR1 is SEHNR, CDR2 FQNEAQ (reference sequence). CDR3 coding DNA: TGTGCCAGCAGCTCAGGGACAGCTGGCTACACCTTC. It yields the protein CASSSGTAGYTF.

The table lists this clonotype with many counts. V is TRBV5-1 and J is TRBJ1-2; no reliable D call. Germline CDR1 reads SGHRS; CDR2 reads YFSETQ. This CDR3 contains 14 residues. Trimming stripped 2 bases from V and 0 bases from J, with 8 bases between. The CDR3: CASSLSSANYGYTF. CDR3 in DNA: TGCGCCAGCAGCTTATCTTCAGCTAACTATGGCTACACCTTC.

This clonotype was seen repeatedly, ten times or more. The gene calls are TRBV15 and TRBJ2-5; no firm D call. V lost 1 base and J 5 bases, leaving 14 bases between the germline ends. Germline V gives CDR1 LNHNV, CDR2 YYDKDF (reference sequence). The CDR3 spans 15 residues. CDR3 loop: CATSRVKQRRETQYF. The CDR3 DNA reads as TGTGCCACCAGCAGAGTAAAGCAGAGAAGGGAGACCCAGTACTTC. The entire variable domain, with the rest obtained from reference TRBV15 and TRBJ2-5, is as follows: DAMVIQNPRYQVTQFGKPVTLSCSQTLNHNVMYWYQQKSSQAPKLLFHYYDKDFNNEADTPDNFQSRRPNTSFCFLDIRSPGLGDTAMYLCATSRVKQRRETQYFGPGTRLLVL.

This clonotype has at least ten counts. This rearrangement joins TRBV6-5 to TRBJ2-4; 7 bases are a match to TRBD1. CDR3 length equals 16 residues. With V trimmed by 3 bases and J by 0 bases, 5 bases remained unmatched. The germline V gene has CDR1 MNHEY and CDR2 SVGAGI. As DNA, the CDR3 is TGTGCCAGCAGTTATGGGGGACAGCTAGCCAAAAACATTCAGTACTTC. Residues: CASSYGGQLAKNIQYF.

This clonotype was counted at least ten times. This sequence joins TRBV7-8 and TRBJ1-1, with a weak D call TRBD1 (5 bases). The V end was cut by 1 base, the J end by 1 base, with 10 bases between. Germline V lookup: CDR1 SGHVS, CDR2 FQNEAQ. The CDR3 runs to 15 residues. The CDR3 DNA reads TGTGCCAGCAGCTTAGTCTGGGGCGGGAACACTGAAGCTTTCTTT. Residues: CASSLVWGGNTEAFF.

This clonotype has a count of ten or more. The chain uses TRBV7-2 and TRBJ1-6, with no clear D. The germline V gene encodes CDR1 SGHTA and CDR2 FQGNSA. V shed 5 bases and J shed 8 bases, with 10 bases lying between them. The CDR3 extends over 13 amino acids. The CDR3, as DNA: TGTGCCAGCAGCCGAGAGGGTTATTCACCCCTCCACTTT. Translated, it gives CASSREGYSPLHF.

This clonotype was counted many times. V and J are TRBV24-1 and TRBJ2-1; 11 positions agree with TRBD1. This CDR3 has 16 residues. Germline V CDR1 and CDR2: KGHDR, SFDVKD. V lost 2 bases to trimming and J lost 4 bases; unmatched junction nucleotides: 3. For the CDR3, the DNA is TGTGCCACCAGTGATTCCGGGACAGGGGGATACAATGAGCAGTTCTTC. Amino acids: CATSDSGTGGYNEQFF.

The chain couples TRBV7-9 to TRBJ1-1, with D unresolved. The ends were cut back, 5 bases at V and 14 bases at J, with 18 bases in the middle. The CDR3 loop spans 12 amino acids. Germline lookup yields CDR1 SEHNR and CDR2 FQNEAQ (reference sequence). CDR3 coding DNA: TGTGCCAGCAGCCTTCTATGGGAGGAAAAATTCTTT. Translating it yields CASSLLWEEKFF. The whole variable domain, remainder taken from reference TRBV7-9 and TRBJ1-1, is DTGVSQNPRHKITKRGQNVTFRCDPISEHNRLYWYRQTLGQGPEFLTYFQNEAQLEKSRLLSDRFSAERPKGSFSTLEIQRTEQGDSAMYLCASSLLWEEKFFGQGTRLTVV.

The rearrangement uses TRBV4-3 and TRBJ2-1, with 9 nucleotides matching TRBD2. Trimming cost V 0 bases and J 6 bases; bases outside gene matches: 9. Germline lookup yields CDR1 LGHNA and CDR2 YSLEER. The length of the CDR3 is 17 residues. CDR3 in DNA: TGCGCCAGCAGCCAAGAGCGGACTAGCGTGGGGTTCAATGAGCAGTTCTTC. Translating gives CASSQERTSVGFNEQFF.

This clonotype was seen ten or more times. The genes are TRBV5-1 and TRBJ1-4; D gene uncertain. V lost 1 base and J 4 bases, leaving 8 bases between the germline ends. The CDR3 length is 14 residues. Germline-derived CDR1 and CDR2 are SGHRS and YFSETQ. In DNA form, the CDR3 reads TGCGCCAGCAGCTTGTTAGGAGATAATGAAAAACTGTTTTTT. This sequence encodes CASSLLGDNEKLFF.

This clonotype was observed at least ten times. The junction does not match germline at one end; this may be a read error. The CDR3 sequence: CASTLAGSSYNEQFF. CDR3 in DNA: TGTGCCAGCACCTTAGCGGGAAGTTCCTACAATGAGCAGTTCTTC. V and J are TRBV7-9 and TRBJ2-1; 8 positions match TRBD2. Per germline, CDR1 SEHNR and CDR2 FQNEAQ (reference sequence). The CDR3 totals 15 residues.

This clonotype was recorded a few times. The chain joins TRBV24-1 to TRBJ2-1, with D possibly TRBD2 on 5 matching bases. The V gene's germline CDR1 is KGHDR and CDR2 SFDVKD. The CDR3 is 13 amino acids. The V and J ends lost 6 bases and 4 bases respectively, with 9 bases between them. CDR3 loop: CATSPSSYNEQFF. The CDR3 DNA is TGTGCCACCAGTCCTAGCTCATACAATGAGCAGTTCTTC.

In its sample, this clonotype was seen many times. The chain couples TRBV5-1 to TRBJ1-1, with TRBD1 identical over 8 bases. The CDR3 has 14 residues. CDR1 and CDR2 from the germline V gene are SGHRS and YFSETQ. V lost 3 bases and J lost 1; bases outside the gene matches: 2. CDR3 sequence (DNA): TGCGCCAGCAGCTGGACAGGGCCGAACACTGAAGCTTTCTTT. It specifies CASSWTGPNTEAFF.

This clonotype was counted at least ten times. V usage is TRBV10-3 and J usage is TRBJ1-1; D is perhaps TRBD1 (5 bases). Per the germline V gene, CDR1 is ENHRY and CDR2 is SYGVKD. V dropped 4 bases and J dropped 6 bases, with 12 bases sitting between them. CDR3 length equals 13 residues. CDR3 loop: CAISVQGIAEAFF. CDR3 coding DNA: TGTGCCATCAGTGTCCAGGGCATAGCTGAAGCTTTCTTT.

This clonotype appeared many times. CDR3 bases: TGTGCCAGCAGTTACGGGGGACTAGCGGGAGAATTTGAGCAGTTCTTC. It encodes CASSYGGLAGEFEQFF. The chain recombines TRBV6-5 with TRBJ2-1; 14 nucleotides agree with TRBD2. There are 16 residues in the CDR3. J was trimmed by 9 bases and V by 2 bases; bases with no gene match: 6. Germline CDR1 reads MNHEY; CDR2 reads SVGAGI.

In this sample, this clonotype turned up many times. The chain carries TRBV5-1 and TRBJ1-1; 8 nucleotides line up with TRBD1. The CDR3 has 15 residues. J lost 6 bases, V lost 2 bases, and 9 bases had no gene match. The germline V gene encodes CDR1 SGHRS and CDR2 YFSETQ. CDR3 sequence reads: CASSLIGTGIPEAFF. DNA of the CDR3: TGCGCCAGCAGCTTAATTGGGACAGGCATCCCTGAAGCTTTCTTT.

The chain carries TRBV19 and TRBJ1-2, with D possibly being TRBD1 (6 bases). CDR1 and CDR2 (germline): LNHDA, SQIVND (reference sequence). Deletions cut 8 bases from V and 2 bases from J, with 18 bases between. This CDR3 is 15 amino acids long. The DNA of the CDR3 is TGTGCCAGTCAGGAGACGGACAGTTCGAACTATGGCTACACCTTC. Protein product: CASQETDSSNYGYTF.

This clonotype was detected many times. J is TRBJ1-1 and V is TRBV7-9; D is perhaps TRBD1 (5 bases). Deletions cut 5 bases from V and 1 base from J, with 11 bases between. CDR1 is SEHNR and CDR2 is FQNEAQ in the germline V gene (reference sequence). The CDR3 is 14 amino acids. The CDR3 nucleotides read TGTGCCAGCAGCCCAGGACACGAGAACACTGAAGCTTTCTTT. It encodes CASSPGHENTEAFF.